The 4 T cell receptor beta chains below all came from one sample that was sequenced in a study of identical twins. TCRdb called the 5' RACE reads again in MiXCR, with one record for every CDR3 protein. The data show fewer than 900,000 distinct CDR3 sequences, roughly 20% seen once. This sample was also put to use in a study of T cells expressing NK-cell markers.

The sequencing sample was made of PBMCs. All receptors come from a woman aged 18-30 years in good health.

CDR3 coding DNA: TGTGCCAGCAGCGTCCCAGTAGGGGGCGGGACCTACAATGAGCAGTTCTTC. Its protein is CASSVPVGGGTYNEQFF. The chain combines TRBV9 with TRBJ2-1, with D tentatively TRBD1 (7 bases). V lost 2 bases, J lost 2 bases, and 17 bases lay in between. Germline V lookup: CDR1 SGDLS, CDR2 YYNGEE. The CDR3 spans 17 residues. Variable domain in full (rest from reference TRBV9 and TRBJ2-1): DSGVTQTPKHLITATGQRVTLRCSPRSGDLSVYWYQQSLDQGLQFLIQYYNGEERAKGNILERFSAQQFPDLHSELNLSSLELGDSALYFCASSVPVGGGTYNEQFFGPGTRLTVL.

This sequence joins TRBV20-1 and TRBJ1-1; no definite D call. The ends were cut back, 5 bases at V and 1 base at J, with 17 bases in the middle. Germline V CDR1 and CDR2: DFQATT, SNEGSKA (reference sequence). The CDR3 is 15 residues long. In DNA, the CDR3 is TGCAGTGCTCTAATGACTGCGGCTTCGAACACTGAAGCTTTCTTT. Encoded protein: CSALMTAASNTEAFF.

This clonotype has just a few counts. J is TRBJ1-5 and V is TRBV12-3 or TRBV12-4; possible D gene TRBD1, 6 bases. The ends were cut back, 5 bases at V and 4 bases at J, with 15 bases in the middle. The CDR3 is made up of 15 amino acids. The CDR3, as DNA: TGTGCCAGCAGTGCGACAGGTGGGGCAAATCAGCCCCAGCATTTT. It encodes CASSATGGANQPQHF.

This clonotype has more than one count but fewer than ten. This sequence joins TRBV6-5 and TRBJ2-7; 8 nucleotides line up with TRBD2. CDR1 and CDR2 (germline): MNHEY, SVGAGI. The J segment lost 2 bases and the V segment lost 2 bases, leaving 8 bases of the junction unmatched. The CDR3 has 16 amino acids. The CDR3 coding sequence is TGTGCCAGCAGTTACGCCAGCGGGAGAGGCACCTACGAGCAGTACTTC. This translates into CASSYASGRGTYEQYF.